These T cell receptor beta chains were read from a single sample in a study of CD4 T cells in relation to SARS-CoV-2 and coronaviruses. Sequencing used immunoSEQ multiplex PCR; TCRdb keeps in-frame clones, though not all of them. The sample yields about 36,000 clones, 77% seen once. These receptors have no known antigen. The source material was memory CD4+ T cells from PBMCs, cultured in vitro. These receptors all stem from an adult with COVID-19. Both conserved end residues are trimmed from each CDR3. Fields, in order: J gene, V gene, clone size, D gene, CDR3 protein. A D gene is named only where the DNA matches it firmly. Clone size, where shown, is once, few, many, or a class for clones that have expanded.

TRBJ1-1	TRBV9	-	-	ASSPHQRGGEAF
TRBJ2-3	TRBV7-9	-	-	ASSTLVIGDIDTQY
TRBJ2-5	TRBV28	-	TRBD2	ASSPRTSRLQTQY
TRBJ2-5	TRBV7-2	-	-	ASSLDRNQETQY
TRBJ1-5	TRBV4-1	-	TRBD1	ASSQEVRQGGNQPQH
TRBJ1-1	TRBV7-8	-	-	ASSLSSASNTEAF
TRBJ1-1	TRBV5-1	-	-	ASSAGTGNTEAF
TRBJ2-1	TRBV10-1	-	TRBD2	ASSLLRTSGHNEQF
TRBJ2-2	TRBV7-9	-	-	ASSPRGSGNTGELF
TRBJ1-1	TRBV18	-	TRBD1	ASSPMDRGGTEAF
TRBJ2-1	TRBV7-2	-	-	ASSLGPGSYNEQF
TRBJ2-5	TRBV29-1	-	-	SVRISGKETQY
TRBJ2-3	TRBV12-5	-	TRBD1	ASGTNRGSTDTQY
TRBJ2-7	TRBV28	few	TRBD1	ASSSVWRQGRNEQY
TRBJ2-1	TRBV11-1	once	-	ASSLGLRRSYNEQF
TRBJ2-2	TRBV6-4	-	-	ASSESVTGELF
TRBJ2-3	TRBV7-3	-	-	ASSLRQADTQY
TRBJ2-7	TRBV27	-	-	ASSFSGTTYEQY
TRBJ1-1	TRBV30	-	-	AWSSWGRGTEAF
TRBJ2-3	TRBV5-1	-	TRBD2	ASSWTSGRATDTQY
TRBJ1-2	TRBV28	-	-	ASSTPATGANYGYT
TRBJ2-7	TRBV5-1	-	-	ASSSLPGINTEQY
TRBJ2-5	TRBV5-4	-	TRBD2	ASSPTSGKETQY
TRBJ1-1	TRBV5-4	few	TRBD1	ASSRAGTGEPNTEAF
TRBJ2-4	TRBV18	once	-	ASSRDLAKNIQY
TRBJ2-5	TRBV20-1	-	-	SARDYETQY
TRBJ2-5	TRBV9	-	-	ASSPTQGTERYPKAQY
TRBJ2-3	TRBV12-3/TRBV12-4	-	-	ASRVGVTQY
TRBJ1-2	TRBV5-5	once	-	ASSLAQGYGYT
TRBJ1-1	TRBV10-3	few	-	AISPGTANTEAF
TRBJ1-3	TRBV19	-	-	ASSEGRGNTIY
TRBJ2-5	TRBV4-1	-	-	ASSHIISETQY
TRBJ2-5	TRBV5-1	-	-	ASSLLPGWETQY
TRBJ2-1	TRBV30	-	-	AWSVLGYEQF
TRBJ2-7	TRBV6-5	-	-	ASSTGRIYEQY
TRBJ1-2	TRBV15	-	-	ATSRDSVGGYT
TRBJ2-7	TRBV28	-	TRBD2	ASSHAKLAGVDVYEQY
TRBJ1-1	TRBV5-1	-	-	ASSLQGNTEAF
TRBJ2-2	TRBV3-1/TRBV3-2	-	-	ASSPSTTGRGTGELF
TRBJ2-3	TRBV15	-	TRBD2	ATSRRGGPLLPDTQY
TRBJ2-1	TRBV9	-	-	ASSTTDNEQF
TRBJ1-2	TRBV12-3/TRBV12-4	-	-	ASGTGRLGGYT
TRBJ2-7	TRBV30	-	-	AWSKGIDEQY
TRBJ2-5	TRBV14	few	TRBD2	ASSQGSAGGETQY
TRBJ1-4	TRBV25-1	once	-	ASSEGLNEKLF
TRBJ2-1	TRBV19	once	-	ASSILPVLMGNNEQF
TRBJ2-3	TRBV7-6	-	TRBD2	ASRRGLAGTDTQY
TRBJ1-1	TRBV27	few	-	ASSGTKMNTEAF
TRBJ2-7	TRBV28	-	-	ASSFVIPHEQY
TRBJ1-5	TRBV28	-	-	ASSLRGSNQPQH
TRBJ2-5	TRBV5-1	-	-	ASSPQSPEETQY